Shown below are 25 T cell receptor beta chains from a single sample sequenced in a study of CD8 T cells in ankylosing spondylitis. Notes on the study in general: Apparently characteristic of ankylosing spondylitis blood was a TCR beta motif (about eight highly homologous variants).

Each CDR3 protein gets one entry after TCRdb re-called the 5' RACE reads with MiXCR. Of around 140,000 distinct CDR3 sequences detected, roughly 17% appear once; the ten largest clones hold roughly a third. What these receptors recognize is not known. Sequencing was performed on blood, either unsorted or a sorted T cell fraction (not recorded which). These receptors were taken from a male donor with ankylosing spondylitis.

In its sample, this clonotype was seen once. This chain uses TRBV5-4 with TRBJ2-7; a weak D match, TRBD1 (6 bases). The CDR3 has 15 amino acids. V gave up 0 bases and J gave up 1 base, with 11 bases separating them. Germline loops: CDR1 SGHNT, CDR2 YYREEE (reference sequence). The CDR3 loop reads CASSLAGTLSYEQYF. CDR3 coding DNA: TGTGCCAGCAGCTTGGCCGGGACACTATCCTACGAGCAGTACTTC.

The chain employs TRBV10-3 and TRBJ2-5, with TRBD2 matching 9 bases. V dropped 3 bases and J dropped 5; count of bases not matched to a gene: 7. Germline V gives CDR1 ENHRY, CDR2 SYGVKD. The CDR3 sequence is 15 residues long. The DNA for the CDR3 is TGTGCCATCAGTGAAGTTAGCGGGAGTTTGGAGACCCAGTACTTC. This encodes CAISEVSGSLETQYF.

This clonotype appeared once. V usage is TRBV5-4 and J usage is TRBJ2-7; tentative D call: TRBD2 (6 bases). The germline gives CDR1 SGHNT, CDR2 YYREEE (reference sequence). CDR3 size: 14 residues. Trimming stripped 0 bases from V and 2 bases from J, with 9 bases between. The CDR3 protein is CASSLEGGAYEQYF. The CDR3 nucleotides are TGTGCCAGCAGCTTGGAAGGCGGGGCCTACGAGCAGTACTTC.

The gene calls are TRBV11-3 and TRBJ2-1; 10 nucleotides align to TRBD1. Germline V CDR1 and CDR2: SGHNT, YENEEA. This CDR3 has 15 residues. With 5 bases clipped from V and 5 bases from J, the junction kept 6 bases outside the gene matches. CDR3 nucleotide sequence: TGTGCCAGCAGCCAACGGGACAGGGGTCACAATGAGCAGTTCTTC. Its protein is CASSQRDRGHNEQFF.

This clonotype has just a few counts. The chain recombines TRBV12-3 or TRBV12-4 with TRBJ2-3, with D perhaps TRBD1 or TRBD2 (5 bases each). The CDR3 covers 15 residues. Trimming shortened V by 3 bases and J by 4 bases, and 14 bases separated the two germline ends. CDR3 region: CASSFFGATADTQYF. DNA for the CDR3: TGTGCCAGCAGTTTTTTCGGGGCCACGGCAGATACGCAGTATTTT.

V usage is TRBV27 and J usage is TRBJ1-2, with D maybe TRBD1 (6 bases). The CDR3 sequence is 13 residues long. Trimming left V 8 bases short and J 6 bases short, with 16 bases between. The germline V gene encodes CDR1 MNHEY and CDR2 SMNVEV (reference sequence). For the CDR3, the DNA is TGTGCCAGCGTTGGGGGGGCCTCGCATGGCTACACCTTC. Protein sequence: CASVGGASHGYTF.

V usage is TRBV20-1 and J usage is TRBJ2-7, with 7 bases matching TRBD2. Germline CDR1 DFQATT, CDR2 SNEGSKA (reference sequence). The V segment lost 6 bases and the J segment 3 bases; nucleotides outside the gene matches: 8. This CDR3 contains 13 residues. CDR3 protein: CSAEGWGGYEQYF. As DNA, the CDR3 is TGCAGTGCGGAGGGTTGGGGGGGCTACGAGCAGTACTTC.

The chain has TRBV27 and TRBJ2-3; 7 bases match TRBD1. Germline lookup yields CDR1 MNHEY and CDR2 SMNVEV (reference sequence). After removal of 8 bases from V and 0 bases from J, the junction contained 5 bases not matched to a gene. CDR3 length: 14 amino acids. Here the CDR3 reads CASRPGQSTDTQYF. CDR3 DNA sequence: TGTGCCAGCCGACCGGGACAGAGCACAGATACGCAGTATTTT.

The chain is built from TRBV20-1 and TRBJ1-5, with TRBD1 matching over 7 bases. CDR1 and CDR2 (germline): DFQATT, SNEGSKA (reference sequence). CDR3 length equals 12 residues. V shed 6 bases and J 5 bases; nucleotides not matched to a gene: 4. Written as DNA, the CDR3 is TGCAGTGCCAGGGACAGCTATCAGCCCCAGCATTTT. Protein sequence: CSARDSYQPQHF.

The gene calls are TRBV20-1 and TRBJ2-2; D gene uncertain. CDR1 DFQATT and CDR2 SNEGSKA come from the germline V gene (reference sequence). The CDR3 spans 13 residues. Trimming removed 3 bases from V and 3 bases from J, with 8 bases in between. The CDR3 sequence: CSASHSDTGELFF. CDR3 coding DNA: TGCAGTGCTAGTCACTCAGACACCGGGGAGCTGTTTTTT.

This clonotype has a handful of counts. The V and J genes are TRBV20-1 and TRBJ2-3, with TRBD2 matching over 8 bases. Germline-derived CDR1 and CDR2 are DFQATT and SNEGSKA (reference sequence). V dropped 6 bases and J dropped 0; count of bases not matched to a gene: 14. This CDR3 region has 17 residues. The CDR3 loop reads CSALLLAGTTSTDTQYF. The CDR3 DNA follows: TGCAGTGCCCTCCTCCTAGCGGGCACAACTAGCACAGATACGCAGTATTTT.

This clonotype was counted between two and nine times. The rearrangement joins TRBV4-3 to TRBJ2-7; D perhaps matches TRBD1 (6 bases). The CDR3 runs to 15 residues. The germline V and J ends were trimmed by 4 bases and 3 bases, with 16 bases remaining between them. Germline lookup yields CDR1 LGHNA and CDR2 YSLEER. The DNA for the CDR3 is TGCGCCAGCAGCCCGACGGTACAGGGTGGCTACGAGCAGTACTTC. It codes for CASSPTVQGGYEQYF.

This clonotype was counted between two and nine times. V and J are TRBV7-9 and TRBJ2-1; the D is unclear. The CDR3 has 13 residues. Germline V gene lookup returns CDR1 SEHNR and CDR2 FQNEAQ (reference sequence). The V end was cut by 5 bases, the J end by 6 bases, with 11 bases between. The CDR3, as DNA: TGTGCCAGCAGCCCCCCCGTCCTCAATGAGCAGTTCTTC. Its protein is CASSPPVLNEQFF.

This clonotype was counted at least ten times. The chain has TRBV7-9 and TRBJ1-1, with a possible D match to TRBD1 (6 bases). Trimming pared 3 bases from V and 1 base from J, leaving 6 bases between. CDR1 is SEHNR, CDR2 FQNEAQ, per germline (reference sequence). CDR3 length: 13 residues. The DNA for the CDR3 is TGTGCCAGCAGCTTGGGACAGAACACTGAAGCTTTCTTT. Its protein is CASSLGQNTEAFF.

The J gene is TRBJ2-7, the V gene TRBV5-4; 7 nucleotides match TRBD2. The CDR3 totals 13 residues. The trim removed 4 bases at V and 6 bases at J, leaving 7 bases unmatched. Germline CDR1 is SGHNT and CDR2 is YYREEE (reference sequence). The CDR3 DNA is TGTGCCAGCAGCCTTTGGGGAGGGCCCGAGCAGTACTTC. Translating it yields CASSLWGGPEQYF.

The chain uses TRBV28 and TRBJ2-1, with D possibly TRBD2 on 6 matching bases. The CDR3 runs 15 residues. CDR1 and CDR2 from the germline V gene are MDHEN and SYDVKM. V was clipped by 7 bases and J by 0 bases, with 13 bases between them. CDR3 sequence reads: CASNPEGSSYNEQFF. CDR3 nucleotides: TGTGCCAGCAATCCGGAGGGTAGCTCCTACAATGAGCAGTTCTTC.

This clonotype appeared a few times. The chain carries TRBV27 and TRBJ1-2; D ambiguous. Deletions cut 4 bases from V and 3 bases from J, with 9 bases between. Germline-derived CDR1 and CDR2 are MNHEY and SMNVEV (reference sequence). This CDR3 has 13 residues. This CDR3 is CASSSGDDYGYTF. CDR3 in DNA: TGTGCCAGCAGTTCCGGCGACGACTATGGCTACACCTTC.

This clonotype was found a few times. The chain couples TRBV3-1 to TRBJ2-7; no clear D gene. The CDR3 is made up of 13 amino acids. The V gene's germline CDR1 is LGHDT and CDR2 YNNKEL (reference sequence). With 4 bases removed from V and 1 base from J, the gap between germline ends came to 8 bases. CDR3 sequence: CASSLTLSYEQYF. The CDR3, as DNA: TGTGCCAGCAGCCTGACACTTTCCTACGAGCAGTACTTC.

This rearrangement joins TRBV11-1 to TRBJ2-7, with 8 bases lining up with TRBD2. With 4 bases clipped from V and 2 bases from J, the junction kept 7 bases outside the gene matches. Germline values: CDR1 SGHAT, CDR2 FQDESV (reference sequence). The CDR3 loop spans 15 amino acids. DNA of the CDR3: TGTGCCAGCAGCTACAGCGGGAGAGTCGCCTACGAGCAGTACTTC. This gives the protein CASSYSGRVAYEQYF.

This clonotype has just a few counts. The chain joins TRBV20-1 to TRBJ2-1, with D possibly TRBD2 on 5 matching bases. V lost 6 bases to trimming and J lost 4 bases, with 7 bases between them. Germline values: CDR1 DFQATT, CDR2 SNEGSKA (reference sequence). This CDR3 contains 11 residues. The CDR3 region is CSADLYNEQFF. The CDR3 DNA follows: TGCAGTGCGGACTTATACAATGAGCAGTTCTTC.

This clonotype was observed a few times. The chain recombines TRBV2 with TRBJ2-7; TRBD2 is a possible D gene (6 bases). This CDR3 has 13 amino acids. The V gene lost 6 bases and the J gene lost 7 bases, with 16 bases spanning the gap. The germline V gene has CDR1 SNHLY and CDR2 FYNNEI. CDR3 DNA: TGTGCCAGCAGAGAAACGGGGCGGGGTGAGCAGTACTTC. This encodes CASRETGRGEQYF.

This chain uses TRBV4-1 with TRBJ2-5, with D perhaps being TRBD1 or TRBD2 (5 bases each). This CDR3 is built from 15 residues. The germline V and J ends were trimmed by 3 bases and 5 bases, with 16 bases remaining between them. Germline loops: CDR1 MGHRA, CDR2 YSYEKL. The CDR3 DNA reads TGCGCCAGCAGCCAGGTCCCGGGGACGGTGGAGACCCAGTACTTC. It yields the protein CASSQVPGTVETQYF.

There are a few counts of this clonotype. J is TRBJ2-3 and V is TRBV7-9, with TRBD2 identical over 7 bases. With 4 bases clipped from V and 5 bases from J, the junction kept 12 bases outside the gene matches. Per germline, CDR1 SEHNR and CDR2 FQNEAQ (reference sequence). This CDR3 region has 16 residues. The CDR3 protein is CASSWGGAGVGDTQYF. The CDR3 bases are TGTGCCAGCAGCTGGGGCGGTGCGGGAGTTGGAGATACGCAGTATTTT.

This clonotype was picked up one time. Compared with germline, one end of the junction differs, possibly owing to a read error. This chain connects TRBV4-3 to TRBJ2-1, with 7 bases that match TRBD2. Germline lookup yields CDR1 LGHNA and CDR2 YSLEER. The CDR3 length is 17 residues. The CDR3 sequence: CATSQDLFSGDYNEQFF. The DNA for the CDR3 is TGCGCCACCAGCCAAGATCTATTCAGCGGGGATTACAATGAGCAGTTCTTC.

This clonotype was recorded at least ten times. The CDR3 nucleotides are TGTGCCAGCAGCTCGGGAGCCCCGACAGTGCACTATGGCTACACCTTC. As protein: CASSSGAPTVHYGYTF. This chain connects TRBV7-9 to TRBJ1-2; TRBD1 is a possible D gene (5 bases). This CDR3 comprises 16 residues. Trimming cost V 4 bases and J 3 bases, with 18 bases left between them. Germline values: CDR1 SEHNR, CDR2 FQNEAQ (reference sequence).